This TCR beta chain is from a study of T cells in Graves' hyperthyroidism and ophthalmopathy. V was clipped by 0 bases and J by 7 bases, with 15 bases between them. CDR1 LGHDT and CDR2 YNNKEL come from the germline V gene (reference sequence). There are 15 residues in the CDR3. The sample holds one count of this clonotype. Its cognate antigen is unknown. Study-level findings and limits: Ophthalmopathy could be told apart from stable hyperthyroidism with a 13 V-J model. Ophthalmopathy was predicted by the model a median of roughly 6.6 months ahead of onset.

TCR beta CDR3 regions were amplified from RNA. RT-PCR in the first round (using the HTBI primer set) targeted the TCR CDR3. MiXCR was run by TCRdb on the multiplex PCR reads, yielding one entry per CDR3 protein. The table records more than 550,000 distinct CDR3 sequences, roughly a sixth of them present only once. Each diagnosis drew on symptoms, thyroxine, TRAb, thyroid ultrasound and orbital computed tomography findings. The origin of this receptor is a woman aged 50 to 60 with Graves' hyperthyroidism that later progressed to Graves' ophthalmopathy. The chain couples TRBV3-1 to TRBJ1-2; no clear D gene. Material: blood. Here the CDR3 DNA reads TGTGCCAGCAGCCAAGATCTTGCGGGCTATGGTGGCTACACCTTC. The encoded protein is CASSQDLAGYGGYTF.